Given below is one T cell receptor (beta chain) in context. Its antigen is not identified. This record belongs to a study of cytomegalovirus exposure and HLA in healthy donors. Study results and limitations: Being indistinguishable, some V segments were excluded, TRBV6-2 and TRBV6-3 among them. Cytomegalovirus-associated TCR beta chains were listed, numbering 164.

CDR1 and CDR2 (germline): SGHAT, FQNNGV. Trimming removed 0 bases from V and 4 bases from J, with 12 bases in between. The CDR3 runs to 15 residues. Primers for the PCR totalled 60 Vbeta and 13 Jbeta. The data were produced by immunoSEQ multiplex PCR, yet TCRdb's version contains in-frame clones alone and is incomplete. The sample includes about 240,000 clones, over 70% of them seen just once. The chain recombines TRBV11-2 with TRBJ1-2, with TRBD1 as a possible D gene (6 bases). The sequence was obtained from a woman aged 55-75 years in good health and CMV-seropositive. Sequencing was performed on PBMCs. The CDR3 loop reads CASSLDLGRGYGYTF. Here the CDR3 DNA reads TGTGCCAGCAGCTTAGATCTGGGCAGGGGCTATGGCTACACCTTC.